This T cell receptor beta chain is drawn from a study of technical replicates of blood from several donors. The length of the CDR3 is 15 residues. Germline CDR1 reads LNHDA; CDR2 reads SQIVND (reference sequence). Deletions cut 5 bases from V and 7 bases from J, with 17 bases between. Data came from immunoSEQ multiplex PCR; TCRdb stores just in-frame clones and leaves some out. The sample holds 85,000 to 100,000 clones; 94% are singletons and the top ten take 0.2% to 0.3%. The clonotype comes from a human donor in good health. The sample comprised T cells isolated from PBMCs. The V call is TRBV19, the J call TRBJ1-4; tentatively, D is TRBD1 (5 bases). CDR3 sequence: CASSVVGHRGEKLFF. The CDR3 DNA is TGTGCCAGTAGTGTGGTGGGGCATAGGGGTGAAAAACTGTTTTTT.